The entry below describes one T cell receptor beta chain. Its antigen is unidentified. Looked up from germline, CDR1 is MNHNS and CDR2 is SASEGT. V was clipped by 7 bases and J by 6 bases, with 15 bases between them. The CDR3 sequence is 14 residues long. Patients aged 18 to 65 with hyperthyroidism were newly diagnosed, with duration under 2 months. Exclusion criteria comprised uncontrolled infection, other autoimmune disease, pregnancy or lactation. The sample belongs to a study of T cells in Graves' hyperthyroidism and ophthalmopathy. Study-level findings and limits: Blood shared most expanded thyroid clonotypes above 0.001.

Amplification yielded TCR beta CDR3 regions, with RNA transcripts as the source. The HTBI primer set drove a first-round RT-PCR of the TCR CDR3. TCRdb reprocessed the multiplex PCR reads via MiXCR and lists one record per CDR3 protein. The data contain roughly 380,000 distinct CDR3 sequences, approximately 15% of them singletons. Input material: blood. The gene calls are TRBV6-1 and TRBJ2-2; either TRBD1 or TRBD2 may fit D (5 bases each). The TCR was taken from an older woman with Graves' hyperthyroidism. Here the CDR3 reads CASKRGQDPGELFF. CDR3 in DNA: TGTGCCAGCAAGAGGGGTCAGGACCCCGGGGAGCTGTTTTTT.